Listed below are T cell receptor beta chains from one sample, sequenced in a study of shared clonotypes between healthy human individuals. Profiled with immunoSEQ multiplex PCR; TCRdb holds only in-frame clones, not every one. The sample lists under 2.5 million clones; roughly 90% were seen once. Input material: naive CD4+ T cells from PBMCs. The receptors originated from a man between 18 and 29 years old in good health. Some clones in this sample may be carry-over from other donors' samples. The CDR3 runs from the conserved cysteine through the conserved F or W. Size tells how often a clone was seen (once, few, many) or the class of an expanded clone, and some rows leave it out.

>TRBV27|NA
CASSPVSGASGYTF
>TRBV6-1|NA
CASRRNELPYQPQHF
>TRBV7-9|NA
CASSLFQGSYNEQFF
>TRBV15|NA
CATSREAYGYTF
>TRBV28|NA
CASSAFETQYF
>TRBV7-2|NA
CASLLSIAQRETQYF
>TRBV18|NA
CASSQDRTGSGNTIYF
>TRBV7-8|NA
CASSGWGLAGGEETQYF
>TRBV5-1|NA
CASSLVMTGDFGANVLTF
>TRBV28|once
CASSYVLLAGGSTDTQYF
>TRBV28|NA
CASRAPAGGRTDTQYF
>TRBV5-4|NA
CASSLPEGRRVVGTEAFF